This T cell receptor (beta chain) was sequenced for a study of cytomegalovirus exposure and HLA in healthy donors. Healthy donors of bone marrow made up the group. A multiplex PCR was run with 60 Vbeta primers and 13 Jbeta primers. Only in-frame clones appear in the TCRdb table, and some are missing; sequencing was by immunoSEQ multiplex PCR. The sample holds about 160,000 clones, 82% seen once. Notes on the study in general: For presence/absence analyses, sequencing depth was assumed to be roughly uniform across donors. There were reportedly fewer N-insertions in an Asian-associated ancestry cluster than the roughly 680-donor mean, in a later analysis. It was 150 to 200 TCR beta chains that were listed as cytomegalovirus-associated.

In regard to this clone: Its antigen remains unidentified.

CDR1 SNHLY and CDR2 FYNNEI come from the germline V gene. The CDR3 is 15 amino acids. V trimming: 6 bases; J trimming: 5 bases; junction bases outside the gene matches: 11. The chain has TRBV2 and TRBJ2-5; TRBD2 aligns across 8 bases. The origin of this receptor is a girl aged 2-10 years in good health and CMV-seropositive. Source material: PBMCs. The CDR3 reads CASRNRGGLGETQYF. The CDR3 nucleotides are TGTGCCAGCAGGAACCGCGGGGGGTTAGGCGAGACCCAGTACTTC.